This T cell receptor beta chain was found in a study of shared clonotypes between healthy human individuals. Overall study context: Participating donors consisted of a couple of women and a few men aged 18 to 49. General study findings and limits: Memory subsets generally showed lower estimated richness than naive subsets. Sorted-subset sequencing was shown by rarefaction to be incomplete despite large depth.

Sequenced by immunoSEQ multiplex PCR; TCRdb stores in-frame clones only, minus some. The sample has 850,000 to 1,200,000 clones, roughly 75% seen once. This CDR3 contains 16 residues. Germline values: CDR1 SGHRS, CDR2 YFSETQ. V shed 4 bases and J shed 1 base, with 16 bases lying between them. This clone was found a few times. What it binds is not known. Caucasian adults residing in Nashville, Tennessee made up all the donors. The receptor comes from a young man in good health. Sequencing was performed on memory CD4+ T cells sorted from blood. Subset indicated: CD45RA-negative fraction. J is TRBJ2-3 and V is TRBV5-1; D remains unclear. The CDR3 DNA reads as TGCGCCAGCAGCCTGTGGGGTCCCCGGGGCACAGATACGCAGTATTTT. This encodes CASSLWGPRGTDTQYF.